This entry lists 11 T cell receptor beta chains sequenced from one sample in a study of cytomegalovirus exposure and HLA in healthy donors. PCR involved 60 Vbeta and 13 Jbeta primers. The method was immunoSEQ multiplex PCR; TCRdb's version includes in-frame clones alone and lacks a portion of them. The profile shows about 170,000 clones, 85% of them singletons. Input material: PBMCs. The source is a boy younger than 10 in good health and CMV-seronegative.

The chain recombines TRBV13 with TRBJ2-5, with D maybe TRBD1 (5 bases). With 3 bases removed from V and 5 bases from J, the gap between germline ends came to 10 bases. CDR1 and CDR2 from the germline V gene are PRHDT and FYEKMQ (reference sequence). The CDR3 has 13 amino acids. CDR3 nucleotides: TGTGCCAGCAGCTTTGGGGCACGGGAGACCCAGTACTTC. It translates to CASSFGARETQYF. Complete variable domain (other parts from reference TRBV13 and TRBJ2-5): AAGVIQSPRHLIKEKRETATLKCYPIPRHDTVYWYQQGPGQDPQFLISFYEKMQSDKGSIPDRFSAQQFSDYHSELNMSSLELGDSALYFCASSFGARETQYFGPGTRLLVL.

V usage is TRBV5-6 and J usage is TRBJ1-5; 7 positions match TRBD1. This CDR3 comprises 17 residues. Germline V gene sequence: CDR1 SGHDT, CDR2 YYEEEE. V gave up 1 base and J gave up 0 bases; unmatched junction bases: 7. The CDR3 sequence is CASSLNRGLYSNQPQHF. The DNA of the CDR3 is TGTGCCAGCAGCTTGAACAGGGGTCTCTATAGCAATCAGCCCCAGCATTTT.

This chain connects TRBV13 to TRBJ2-1; D not resolved. V dropped 3 bases and J dropped 0 bases, with 9 bases sitting between them. Germline loops: CDR1 PRHDT, CDR2 FYEKMQ (reference sequence). The CDR3 runs 15 residues. The CDR3 DNA reads TGTGCCAGCAGCTTGGAAGCGATCTCCTACAATGAGCAGTTCTTC. This sequence encodes CASSLEAISYNEQFF.

V is TRBV27 and J is TRBJ2-7, with 9 bases fitting TRBD2. CDR1 is MNHEY and CDR2 is SMNVEV in the germline V gene (reference sequence). Unmatched junction bases numbered 13, after V lost 5 bases and J lost 5 bases. The CDR3 covers 16 residues. CDR3 coding DNA: TGTGCCAGCAGTCCCCAGGCGGGCGGGAGGGCCGACGAGCAGTACTTC. Its protein is CASSPQAGGRADEQYF.

The rearrangement uses TRBV29-1 and TRBJ1-4, with 8 bases matching TRBD1. V trimming: 6 bases; J trimming: 8 bases; junction bases outside the gene matches: 20. CDR1 is SQVTM and CDR2 is ANQGSEA in the germline V gene. The CDR3 has 17 residues. The CDR3 nucleotides are TGCAGCGTAAGAGCTCTTATACCAGGGGGCGGGTCGGAAAAACTGTTTTTT. Protein sequence: CSVRALIPGGGSEKLFF. Together with reference TRBV29-1 and TRBJ1-4, the CDR3 gives the full variable domain: SAVISQKPSRDICQRGTSLTIQCQVDSQVTMMFWYRQQPGQSLTLIATANQGSEATYESGFVIDKFPISRPNLTFSTLTVSNMSPEDSSIYLCSVRALIPGGGSEKLFFGSGTQLSVL.

The chain joins TRBV2 to TRBJ2-2, with D hard to call. The CDR3 is made up of 11 amino acids. V lost 10 bases and J 5 bases, leaving 8 bases between the germline ends. Germline CDR1 is SNHLY and CDR2 is FYNNEI. The CDR3 here is CATLKTGELFF. The CDR3 region has the DNA TGTGCCACGCTAAAGACCGGGGAGCTGTTTTTT.

This sequence joins TRBV4-2 and TRBJ1-5; D call uncertain. Germline V lookup: CDR1 LGHNA, CDR2 YNFKEQ. CDR3 length: 15 amino acids. Trimming took 0 bases from V and 11 from J, leaving 17 bases between them. Here the CDR3 reads CASSQDGQAAQAQHF. CDR3 nucleotides: TGTGCCAGCAGCCAAGATGGGCAGGCCGCCCAAGCCCAGCATTTT.

V is TRBV2 and J is TRBJ2-7; 7 bases match TRBD1. The V segment lost 5 bases and the J segment 2 bases; nucleotides outside the gene matches: 9. Per the germline V gene, CDR1 is SNHLY and CDR2 is FYNNEI. CDR3 length: 15 residues. CDR3 nucleotides: TGTGCCAGCAGTAGACAGGGAAAATCCACCTACGAGCAGTACGTC. Translation gives CASSRQGKSTYEQYV.

J is TRBJ2-3 and V is TRBV27; D perhaps matches TRBD2 (6 bases). V dropped 6 bases and J dropped 6 bases, with 16 bases sitting between them. CDR1 and CDR2 (germline): MNHEY, SMNVEV (reference sequence). The CDR3 runs to 14 residues. The CDR3 reads CASSLRGSRDTQYF. The DNA of the CDR3 is TGTGCCAGCAGCCTACGGGGGAGCCGGGATACGCAGTATTTT.

This chain links TRBV14 with TRBJ1-1; 7 positions match TRBD1. The CDR3 spans 16 residues. Germline lookup yields CDR1 SGHDN and CDR2 FVKESK. V shed 4 bases, J shed 4 bases, and the junction held 12 bases outside the gene matches. For the CDR3, the DNA is TGTGCCAGCAGCCGGATATGGGACAGCTGGTCCACTGAAGCTTTCTTT. Its translation: CASSRIWDSWSTEAFF.

J is TRBJ2-5 and V is TRBV5-5; 9 bases agree with TRBD1. The J segment lost 4 bases and the V segment lost 2 bases, leaving 6 bases of the junction unmatched. This CDR3 is built from 15 residues. Germline V gives CDR1 SGHKS, CDR2 YYEKEE (reference sequence). The CDR3 region has the DNA TGTGCCAGCAGCTTTGGCGCGGGACAGGGAGAGACCCAGTACTTC. Residues: CASSFGAGQGETQYF.